The T cell receptor beta chain under discussion was sequenced for a study of cytomegalovirus exposure and HLA in healthy donors. In the study overall: Previous work identified roughly 120 million unique TCR beta sequences from around 200 million T cells.

Germline V gene sequence: CDR1 MNHNS, CDR2 SASEGT. J was trimmed by 4 bases and V by 6 bases; bases with no gene match: 9. The CDR3 has 15 residues. Study-wide points: The authors listed around 150 TCR beta chains as cytomegalovirus-associated. 87-base-pair reads could not separate some V segments, including TRBV6-2 and TRBV6-3.

Sampled while nominally healthy, donors likely had unrecorded immune exposures. The PCR contained 60 Vbeta and 13 Jbeta primers. Some clones are missing from TCRdb's copy, which holds only in-frame ones; the method was immunoSEQ multiplex PCR. The table has around 100,000 clones, 60% to 80% seen once. About this clone itself: Antigen: not known.

The receptor was isolated from a young man in good health and CMV-seropositive. The sample was PBMCs. The rearrangement uses TRBV6-1 and TRBJ1-1, with 9 bases lining up with TRBD1. CDR3 nucleotide sequence: TGTGCCAGCAGAATAGCCGGGACAGGGCGCACTGAAGCTTTCTTT. This sequence encodes CASRIAGTGRTEAFF.